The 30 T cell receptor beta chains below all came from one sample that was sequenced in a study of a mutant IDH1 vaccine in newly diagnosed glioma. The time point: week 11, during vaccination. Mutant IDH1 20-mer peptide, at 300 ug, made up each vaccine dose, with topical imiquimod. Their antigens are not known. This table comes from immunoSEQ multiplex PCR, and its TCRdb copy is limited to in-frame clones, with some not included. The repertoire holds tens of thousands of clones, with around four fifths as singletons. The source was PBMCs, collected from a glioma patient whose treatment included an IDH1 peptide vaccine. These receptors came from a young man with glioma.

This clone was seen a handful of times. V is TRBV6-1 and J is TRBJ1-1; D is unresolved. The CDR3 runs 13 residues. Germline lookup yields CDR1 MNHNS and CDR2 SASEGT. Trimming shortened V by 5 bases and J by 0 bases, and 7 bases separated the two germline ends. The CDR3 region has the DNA TGTGCCAGCAGTAAGACGGTGAACACTGAAGCTTTCTTT. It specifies CASSKTVNTEAFF.

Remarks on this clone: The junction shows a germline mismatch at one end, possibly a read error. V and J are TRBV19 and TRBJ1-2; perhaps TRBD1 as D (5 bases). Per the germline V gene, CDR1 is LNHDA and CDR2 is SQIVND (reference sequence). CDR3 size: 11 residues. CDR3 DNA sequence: TGTGCCAGTAGTATGGAAGGGGCCCAGGGCTTC. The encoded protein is CASSMEGAQGF. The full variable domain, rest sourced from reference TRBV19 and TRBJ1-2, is DGGITQSPKYLFRKEGQNVTLSCEQNLNHDAMYWYRQDPGQGLRLIYYSQIVNDFQKGDIAEGYSVSREKKESFPLTVTSAQKNPTAFYLCASSMEGAQGFGSGTRLTVV.

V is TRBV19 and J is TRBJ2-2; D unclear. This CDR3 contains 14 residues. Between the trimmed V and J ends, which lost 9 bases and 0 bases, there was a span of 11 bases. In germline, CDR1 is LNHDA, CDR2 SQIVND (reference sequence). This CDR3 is CASSRVANTGELFF. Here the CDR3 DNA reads TGTGCCAGCAGCCGGGTTGCGAACACCGGGGAGCTGTTTTTT. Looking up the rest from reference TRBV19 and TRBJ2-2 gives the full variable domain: DGGITQSPKYLFRKEGQNVTLSCEQNLNHDAMYWYRQDPGQGLRLIYYSQIVNDFQKGDIAEGYSVSREKKESFPLTVTSAQKNPTAFYLCASSRVANTGELFFGEGSRLTVL.

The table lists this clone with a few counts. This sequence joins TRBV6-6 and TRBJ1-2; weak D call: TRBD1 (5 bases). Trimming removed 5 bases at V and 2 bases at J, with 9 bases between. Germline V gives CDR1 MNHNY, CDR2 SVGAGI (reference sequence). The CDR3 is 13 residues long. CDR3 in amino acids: CASSPGLNYGYTF. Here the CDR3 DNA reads TGTGCCAGCAGTCCGGGACTGAACTATGGCTACACCTTC.

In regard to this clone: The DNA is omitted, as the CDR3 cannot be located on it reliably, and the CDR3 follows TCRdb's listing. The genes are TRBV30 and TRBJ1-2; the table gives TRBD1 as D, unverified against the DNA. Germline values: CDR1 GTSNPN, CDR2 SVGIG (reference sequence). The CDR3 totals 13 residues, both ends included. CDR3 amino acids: CAWSVGTGSASTF.

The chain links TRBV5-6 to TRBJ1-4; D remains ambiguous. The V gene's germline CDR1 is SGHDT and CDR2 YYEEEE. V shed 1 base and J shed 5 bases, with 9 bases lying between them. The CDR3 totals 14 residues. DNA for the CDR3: TGTGCCAGCAGCTTGAAAAATGCGAATGAAAAACTGTTTTTT. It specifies CASSLKNANEKLFF.

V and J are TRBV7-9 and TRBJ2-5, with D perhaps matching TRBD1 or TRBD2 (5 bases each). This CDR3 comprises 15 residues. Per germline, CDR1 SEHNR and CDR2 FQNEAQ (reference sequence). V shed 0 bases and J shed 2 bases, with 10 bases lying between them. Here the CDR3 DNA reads TGTGCCAGCAGCTTAGCGTGGGGGAGACAAGAGACCCAGTACTTC. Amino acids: CASSLAWGRQETQYF.

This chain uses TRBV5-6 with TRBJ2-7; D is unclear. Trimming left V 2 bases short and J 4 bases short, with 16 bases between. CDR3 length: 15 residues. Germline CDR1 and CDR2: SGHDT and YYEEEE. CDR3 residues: CASSFMSSSLYEQYF. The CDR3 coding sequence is TGTGCCAGCAGCTTTATGAGCAGTTCCCTTTACGAGCAGTACTTC. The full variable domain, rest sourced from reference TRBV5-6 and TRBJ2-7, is DAGVTQSPTHLIKTRGQQVTLRCSPKSGHDTVSWYQQALGQGPQFIFQYYEEEERQRGNFPDRFSGHQFPNYSSELNVNALLLGDSALYLCASSFMSSSLYEQYFGPGTRLTVT.

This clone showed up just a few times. This chain's CDR3 is CASSLGDLPPYEQYF. The CDR3 DNA reads as TGTGCCAGCAGTTTGGGGGACCTACCCCCCTACGAGCAGTACTTC. The V gene is TRBV28, the J gene TRBJ2-7, with D perhaps given as TRBD1 or TRBD2 (5 bases each). Trimming pared 3 bases from V and 2 bases from J, leaving 14 bases between. The CDR3 sequence is 15 residues long. From germline, CDR1 is MDHEN and CDR2 SYDVKM.

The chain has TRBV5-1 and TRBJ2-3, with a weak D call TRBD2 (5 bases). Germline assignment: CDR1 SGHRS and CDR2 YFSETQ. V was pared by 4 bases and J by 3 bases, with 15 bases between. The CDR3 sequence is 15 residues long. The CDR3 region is CASSRTGSVTDTQYF. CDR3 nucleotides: TGCGCCAGCAGCCGGACTGGGAGCGTTACAGATACGCAGTATTTT. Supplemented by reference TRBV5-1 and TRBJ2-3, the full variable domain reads KAGVTQTPRYLIKTRGQQVTLSCSPISGHRSVSWYQQTPGQGLQFLFEYFSETQRNKGNFPGRFSGRQFSNSRSEMNVSTLELGDSALYLCASSRTGSVTDTQYFGPGTRLTVL.

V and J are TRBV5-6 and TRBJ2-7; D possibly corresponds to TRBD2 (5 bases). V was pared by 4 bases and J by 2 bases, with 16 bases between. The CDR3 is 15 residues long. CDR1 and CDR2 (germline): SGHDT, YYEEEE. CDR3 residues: CASSVARRSAYEQYF. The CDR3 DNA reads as TGTGCCAGCAGCGTAGCGAGGAGGAGTGCCTACGAGCAGTACTTC.

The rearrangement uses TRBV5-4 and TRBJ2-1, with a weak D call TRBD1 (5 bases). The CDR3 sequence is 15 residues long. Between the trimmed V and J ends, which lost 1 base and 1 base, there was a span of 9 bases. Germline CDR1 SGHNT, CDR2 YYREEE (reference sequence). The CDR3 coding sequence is TGTGCCAGCAGCTTGCAGCAGGGTTCCTACAATGAGCAGTTCTTC. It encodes CASSLQQGSYNEQFF.

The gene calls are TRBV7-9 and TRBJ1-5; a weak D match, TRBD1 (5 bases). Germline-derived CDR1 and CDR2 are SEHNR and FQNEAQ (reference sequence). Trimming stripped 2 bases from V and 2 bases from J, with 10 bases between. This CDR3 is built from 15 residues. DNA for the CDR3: TGTGCCAGCAGCTTACTAGGGGAGGGCAATCAGCCCCAGCATTTT. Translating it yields CASSLLGEGNQPQHF.

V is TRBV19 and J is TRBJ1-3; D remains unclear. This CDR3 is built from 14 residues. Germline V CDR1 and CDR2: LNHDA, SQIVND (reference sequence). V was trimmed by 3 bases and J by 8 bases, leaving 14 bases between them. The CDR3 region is CASSMGRSADTIYF. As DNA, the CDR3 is TGTGCCAGTAGTATGGGCCGCTCAGCGGACACCATATATTTT. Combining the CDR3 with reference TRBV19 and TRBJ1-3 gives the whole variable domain DGGITQSPKYLFRKEGQNVTLSCEQNLNHDAMYWYRQDPGQGLRLIYYSQIVNDFQKGDIAEGYSVSREKKESFPLTVTSAQKNPTAFYLCASSMGRSADTIYFGEGSWLTVV.

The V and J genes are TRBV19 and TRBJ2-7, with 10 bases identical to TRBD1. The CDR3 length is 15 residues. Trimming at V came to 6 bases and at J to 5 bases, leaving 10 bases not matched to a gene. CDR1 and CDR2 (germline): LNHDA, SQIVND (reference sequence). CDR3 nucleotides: TGTGCCAGTAGCCCTCGGACAGGGGGAACCCACGAGCAGTACTTC. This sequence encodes CASSPRTGGTHEQYF.

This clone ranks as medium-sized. The CDR3 loop reads CASSLAGALITSGANVLTF. The CDR3 DNA is TGCGCCAGCAGCTTGGCAGGTGCCCTCATTACCTCTGGGGCCAACGTCCTGACTTTC. J is TRBJ2-6 and V is TRBV5-1; D gene uncertain. Germline lookup yields CDR1 SGHRS and CDR2 YFSETQ. The CDR3 runs to 19 residues. V lost 0 bases and J lost 0, with 16 bases in between. Complete variable domain (other parts from reference TRBV5-1 and TRBJ2-6): KAGVTQTPRYLIKTRGQQVTLSCSPISGHRSVSWYQQTPGQGLQFLFEYFSETQRNKGNFPGRFSGRQFSNSRSEMNVSTLELGDSALYLCASSLAGALITSGANVLTFGAGSRLTVL.

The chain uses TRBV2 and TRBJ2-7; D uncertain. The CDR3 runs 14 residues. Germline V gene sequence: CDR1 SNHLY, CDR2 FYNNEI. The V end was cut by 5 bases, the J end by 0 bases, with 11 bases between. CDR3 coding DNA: TGTGCCAGCAGTACGGACGTTAGCTCCTACGAGCAGTACTTC. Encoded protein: CASSTDVSSYEQYF. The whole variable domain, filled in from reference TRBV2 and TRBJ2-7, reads EPEVTQTPSHQVTQMGQEVILRCVPISNHLYFYWYRQILGQKVEFLVSFYNNEISEKSEIFDDQFSVERPDGSNFTLKIRSTKLEDSAMYFCASSTDVSSYEQYFGPGTRLTVT.

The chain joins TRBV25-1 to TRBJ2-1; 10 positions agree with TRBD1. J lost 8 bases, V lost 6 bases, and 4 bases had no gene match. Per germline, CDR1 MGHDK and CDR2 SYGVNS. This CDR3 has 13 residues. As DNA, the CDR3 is TGTGCCAGCAGGACAGGGGGCCAGGATGAGCAGTTCTTC. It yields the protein CASRTGGQDEQFF.

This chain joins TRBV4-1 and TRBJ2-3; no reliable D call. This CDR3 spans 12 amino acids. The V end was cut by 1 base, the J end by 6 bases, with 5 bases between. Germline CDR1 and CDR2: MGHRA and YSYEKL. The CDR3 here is CASSQVPDTQYF. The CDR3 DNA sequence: TGCGCCAGCAGCCAAGTTCCGGATACGCAGTATTTT.

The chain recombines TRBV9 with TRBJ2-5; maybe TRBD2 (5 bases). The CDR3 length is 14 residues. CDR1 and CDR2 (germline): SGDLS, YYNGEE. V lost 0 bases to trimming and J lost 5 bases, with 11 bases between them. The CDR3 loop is CASSVDEGGETQYF. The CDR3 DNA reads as TGTGCCAGCAGCGTAGACGAGGGCGGCGAGACCCAGTACTTC.

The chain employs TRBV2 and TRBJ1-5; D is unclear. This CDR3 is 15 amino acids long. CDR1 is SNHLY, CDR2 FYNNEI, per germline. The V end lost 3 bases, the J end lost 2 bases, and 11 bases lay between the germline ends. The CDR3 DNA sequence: TGTGCCAGCAGTGAGAGGGTAAGAGGCAATCAGCCCCAGCATTTT. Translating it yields CASSERVRGNQPQHF.

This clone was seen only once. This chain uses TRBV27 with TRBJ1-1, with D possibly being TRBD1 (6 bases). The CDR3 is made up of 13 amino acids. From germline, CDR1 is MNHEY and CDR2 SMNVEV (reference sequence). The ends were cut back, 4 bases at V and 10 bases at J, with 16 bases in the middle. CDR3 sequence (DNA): TGTGCCAGCAGTTCGCCCCCAGGGGTCAGAGCTTTCTTT. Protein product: CASSSPPGVRAFF.

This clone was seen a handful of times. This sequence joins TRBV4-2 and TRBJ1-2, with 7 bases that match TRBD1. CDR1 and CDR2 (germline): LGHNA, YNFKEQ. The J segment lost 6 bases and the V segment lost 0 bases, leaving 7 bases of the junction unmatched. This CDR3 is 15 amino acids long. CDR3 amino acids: CASSQEGGVWDGYTF. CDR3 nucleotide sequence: TGTGCCAGCAGCCAAGAAGGGGGCGTATGGGATGGCTACACCTTC.

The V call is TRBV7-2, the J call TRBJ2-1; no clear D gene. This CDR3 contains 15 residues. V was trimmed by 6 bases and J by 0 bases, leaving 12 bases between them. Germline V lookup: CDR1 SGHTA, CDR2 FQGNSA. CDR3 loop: CASSSDSSSYNEQFF. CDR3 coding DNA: TGTGCCAGCAGTTCTGACTCCAGCTCCTACAATGAGCAGTTCTTC.

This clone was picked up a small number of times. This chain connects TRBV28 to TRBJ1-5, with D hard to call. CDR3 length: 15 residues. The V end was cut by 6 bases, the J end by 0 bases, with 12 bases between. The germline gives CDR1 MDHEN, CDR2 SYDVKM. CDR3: CASSLTEYSNQPQHF. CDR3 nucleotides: TGTGCCAGCAGCTTGACGGAGTATAGCAATCAGCCCCAGCATTTT. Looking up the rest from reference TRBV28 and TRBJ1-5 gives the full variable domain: DVKVTQSSRYLVKRTGEKVFLECVQDMDHENMFWYRQDPGLGLRLIYFSYDVKMKEKGDIPEGYSVSREKKERFSLILESASTNQTSMYLCASSLTEYSNQPQHFGDGTRLSIL.

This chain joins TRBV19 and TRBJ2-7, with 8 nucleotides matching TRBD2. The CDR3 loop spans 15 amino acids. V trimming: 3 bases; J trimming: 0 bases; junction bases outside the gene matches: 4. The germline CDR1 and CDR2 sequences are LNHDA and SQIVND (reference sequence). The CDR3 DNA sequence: TGTGCCAGTAGTATTAGCGGGGCCGCCTCCTACGAGCAGTACTTC. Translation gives CASSISGAASYEQYF.

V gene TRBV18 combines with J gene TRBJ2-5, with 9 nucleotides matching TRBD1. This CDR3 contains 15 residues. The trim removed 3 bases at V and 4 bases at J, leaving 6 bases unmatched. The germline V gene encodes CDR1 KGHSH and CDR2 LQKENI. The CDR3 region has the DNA TGTGCCAGCTCACCTACAGGGGGCTTGCGAGAGACCCAGTACTTC. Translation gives CASSPTGGLRETQYF.

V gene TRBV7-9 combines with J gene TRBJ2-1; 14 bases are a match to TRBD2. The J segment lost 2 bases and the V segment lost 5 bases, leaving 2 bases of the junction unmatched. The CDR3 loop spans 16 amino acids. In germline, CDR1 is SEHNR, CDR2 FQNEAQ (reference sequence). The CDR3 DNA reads TGTGCCAGCAGCGGACTAGCGGGGGGACCCTACAATGAGCAGTTCTTC. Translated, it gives CASSGLAGGPYNEQFF.

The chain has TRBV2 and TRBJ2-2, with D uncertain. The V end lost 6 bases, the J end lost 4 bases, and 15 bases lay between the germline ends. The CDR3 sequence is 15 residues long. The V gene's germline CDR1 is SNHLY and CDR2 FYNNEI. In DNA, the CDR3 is TGTGCCAGCAGGCCCCTACAGAGTAGCACCGGGGAGCTGTTTTTT. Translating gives CASRPLQSSTGELFF. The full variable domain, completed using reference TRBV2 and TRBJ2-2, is EPEVTQTPSHQVTQMGQEVILRCVPISNHLYFYWYRQILGQKVEFLVSFYNNEISEKSEIFDDQFSVERPDGSNFTLKIRSTKLEDSAMYFCASRPLQSSTGELFFGEGSRLTVL.

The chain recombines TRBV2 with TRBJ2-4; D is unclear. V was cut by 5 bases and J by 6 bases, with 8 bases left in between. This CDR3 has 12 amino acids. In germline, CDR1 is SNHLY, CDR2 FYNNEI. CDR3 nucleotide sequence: TGTGCCAGCAGTCCGGACGGAAACATTCAGTACTTC. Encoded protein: CASSPDGNIQYF.